The rows below give T cell receptor beta chains drawn from one sample of a study of neurological immune-mediated disorders. TCRdb re-called the 5' RACE reads with MiXCR, one entry per CDR3 protein. The table lists some 38,000 distinct CDR3 sequences, about 3.3% of them singletons. The sequenced sample consisted of PBMCs. The receptors originated from a woman aged 55-70 years with multiple sclerosis. The CDR3 runs from the conserved cysteine through the conserved F or W. Each record gives: CDR3 DNA, CDR3 protein, clone size, V gene, D gene, J gene. D genes are given only for firm matches. Clone size appears in some rows only: once, few, many, or a class for an expanded clone.

TGCAGTGCTAGATCGCAGAGCTACGAGCAGTACTTC,CSARSQSYEQYF,many,TRBV20-1,.,TRBJ2-7
TGCAGCCACGGGACAGATACGCAGTATTTT,CSHGTDTQYF,many,TRBV29-1,.,TRBJ2-3
TGTGCCAGCAATGGACAGAACTTGAACACTGAAGCTTTCTTT,CASNGQNLNTEAFF,.,TRBV6-5,.,TRBJ1-1
TGCAGTGCTAACCCCCCAGGGCGGATCACCGGGGAGCTGTTTTTT,CSANPPGRITGELFF,many,TRBV20-1,.,TRBJ2-2
TGTGCCAGCAGCCAGGGACGGAGGGGGGATGAGCAGTTCTTC,CASSQGRRGDEQFF,many,TRBV3-1,.,TRBJ2-1
TGTGCCAGCAGCTTAGGGGTGACTGGCCTCCAAGAGACCCAGTACTTC,CASSLGVTGLQETQYF,many,TRBV7-2,.,TRBJ2-5
TGTGCCAGCAGTGAGACTAGCGGGGGAGGTAATGAGCAGTTCTTC,CASSETSGGGNEQFF,few,TRBV6-1,TRBD2,TRBJ2-1
TGTGCCAGCAGCTTAAGCCTAGCGGACGGGGAGCTGTTTTTT,CASSLSLADGELFF,many,TRBV7-9,TRBD2,TRBJ2-2
TGTGCCAGCAGTGTGGGCTCTGGAAACACCATATATTTT,CASSVGSGNTIYF,many,TRBV28,.,TRBJ1-3
TGTGCCAGCAGCTTAGGACCAGCTACGAACACTGAAGCTTTCTTT,CASSLGPATNTEAFF,many,TRBV7-9,.,TRBJ1-1
TGCAGTGCTAGAAGCAATAGCCTTGTTGAAGCTTTCTTT,CSARSNSLVEAFF,many,TRBV20-1,.,TRBJ1-1
TGTGCCAGCAGCTCCCGCCCGGGACAGGGTTCTGGAAACACCATATATTTT,CASSSRPGQGSGNTIYF,many,TRBV7-6,TRBD1,TRBJ1-3
TGCGCCAGCAGCTTGGGGCAGGGAGGTTACGAGCAGTACTTC,CASSLGQGGYEQYF,many,TRBV5-1,.,TRBJ2-7
TGTGCCAGCAGTTACTCCCCTAGCGGGGGGGCCGGGCCAGATACGCAGTATTTT,CASSYSPSGGAGPDTQYF,many,TRBV6-5,TRBD2,TRBJ2-3
TGTGCCAGCAGCTTAGTCTCGGACTTGCGTCCAAAAGGGACCCAGTACTTC,CASSLVSDLRPKGTQYF,many,TRBV7-2,.,TRBJ2-5
TGTGCCAGCAGTGAATTTGGGACGCCCCAAGGGGAGCAGTACTTC,CASSEFGTPQGEQYF,many,TRBV25-1,.,TRBJ2-7